This TCR beta chain was profiled in a study of T cells after yellow fever vaccination. Study observations and caveats: Clonotypes shared by both compartments, CD4 and CD8, made up a small share.

MiXCR was run by TCRdb on the 5' RACE reads, yielding one entry per CDR3 protein. Among around 330,000 distinct CDR3 sequences listed, around 4% were seen once. The CDR3 runs 16 residues. Trimming removed 4 bases from V and 9 bases from J; junction bases left unmatched: 11. CDR1 is LGHNA, CDR2 YSLEER, per germline. This clonotype occurred a few times. Its cognate antigen is unknown. The sequence came from a man younger than 35 who received the YFV17D yellow fever vaccine. The starting material was PBMCs, obtained on the day of the yellow fever booster vaccination. This chain connects TRBV4-3 to TRBJ2-2; the match to TRBD1 covers 10 bases. The chain's CDR3 is CASSPSRTGGWRELFF. Written as DNA, the CDR3 is TGCGCCAGCAGCCCATCTCGGACAGGGGGTTGGCGGGAGCTGTTTTTT.